Following are 18 T cell receptor beta chains from one sample sequenced in a study of beta chain features in type 1 diabetes. As every portion of the isolated RNA was reverse transcribed, the sequencing read expressed TCRB transcripts. Produced via immunoSEQ multiplex PCR; TCRdb's table is partial and in-frame only. The table lists about 180,000 clones, around 13% of them singletons. The material sequenced was central memory CD4+ T cells from blood. The source is a woman between 18 and 29 years old in good health.

The gene calls are TRBV27 and TRBJ2-7, with TRBD2 matching over 7 bases. Per the germline V gene, CDR1 is MNHEY and CDR2 is SMNVEV (reference sequence). Trimming removed 4 bases from V and 3 bases from J; junction bases left unmatched: 9. This CDR3 has 15 amino acids. The CDR3 protein is CASSYRGTGGYEQYF. Here the CDR3 DNA reads TGTGCCAGCAGTTATCGCGGGACGGGGGGCTACGAGCAGTACTTC.

In its sample, this clone was seen a few times. The rearrangement links TRBV5-1 to TRBJ2-5; the D gene is possibly TRBD1 (5 bases). Germline V gene lookup returns CDR1 SGHRS and CDR2 YFSETQ. The length of the CDR3 is 16 residues. The V gene lost 3 bases and the J gene lost 2 bases, with 17 bases spanning the gap. CDR3 DNA: TGCGCCAGCAGCTGGGCGCCGGCAGGGCCGCAAGAGACCCAGTACTTC. Translating gives CASSWAPAGPQETQYF.

The chain is built from TRBV28 and TRBJ1-1; maybe TRBD1 (6 bases). The CDR3 loop spans 14 amino acids. The V gene lost 5 bases and the J gene lost 5 bases, with 15 bases spanning the gap. Germline V gives CDR1 MDHEN, CDR2 SYDVKM. The CDR3 protein is CASSPMTGGTEAFF. CDR3 in DNA: TGTGCCAGCAGTCCCATGACAGGCGGAACTGAAGCTTTCTTT.

This clone has a handful of counts. V usage is TRBV6-1 and J usage is TRBJ1-5, with D unresolved. Germline CDR1 reads MNHNS; CDR2 reads SASEGT. The CDR3 extends over 12 amino acids. V shed 8 bases and J shed 5 bases, with 10 bases lying between them. This chain's CDR3 is CASSFRYQPQHF. For the CDR3, the DNA is TGTGCCAGCTCCTTCAGGTATCAGCCCCAGCATTTT.

The chain has TRBV4-3 and TRBJ1-2; possibly TRBD1 for D (6 bases). Germline CDR1 LGHNA, CDR2 YSLEER. Trimming shortened V by 3 bases and J by 3 bases, and 14 bases separated the two germline ends. This CDR3 region has 15 residues. The CDR3 region has the DNA TGCGCCAGCAGCCAGACAACACAGGGACACTATGGCTACACCTTC. Its protein product is CASSQTTQGHYGYTF.

This clone has only a few counts. J is TRBJ1-2 and V is TRBV30; D gene unclear. The CDR3 contains 13 residues. The germline CDR1 and CDR2 sequences are GTSNPN and SVGIG (reference sequence). V was shortened by 0 bases and J by 1 base, with 6 bases between the two germline ends. The CDR3 region is CAWSVTNNYGYTF. CDR3 bases: TGTGCCTGGAGTGTAACTAATAACTATGGCTACACCTTC.

A few counts support this clone. V gene TRBV18 combines with J gene TRBJ1-1; TRBD1 is a possible D gene (6 bases). V was pared by 2 bases and J by 10 bases, with 20 bases between. Looked up from germline, CDR1 is KGHSH and CDR2 is LQKENI. This CDR3 has 15 residues. As DNA, the CDR3 is TGTGCCAGCTCACCAGAAGGCGGGGGGCGCGTAGCAGCTTTCTTT. This sequence encodes CASSPEGGGRVAAFF.

This chain links TRBV6-4 with TRBJ2-1, with D perhaps matching TRBD2 (6 bases). V was shortened by 5 bases and J by 0 bases, with 11 bases between the two germline ends. Looked up from germline, CDR1 is MRHNA and CDR2 is SNTAGT. The length of the CDR3 is 15 residues. The chain's CDR3 is CASSSGFSSYNEQFF. The CDR3 nucleotides are TGTGCCAGCAGTAGCGGGTTTAGCTCCTACAATGAGCAGTTCTTC.

The rearrangement uses TRBV9 and TRBJ1-4; 11 bases are shared with TRBD1. This CDR3 is built from 16 residues. Losses at the gene ends were 1 base for V and 7 bases for J; bases not matched to a gene: 6. The germline gives CDR1 SGDLS, CDR2 YYNGEE. CDR3 nucleotide sequence: TGTGCCAGCAGCGTAAGAACCGGGACAGGGGGTGAAAAACTGTTTTTT. It specifies CASSVRTGTGGEKLFF.

Ten or more counts support this clone. The gene calls are TRBV2 and TRBJ2-7; weak D call: TRBD2 (5 bases). The CDR3 length is 13 residues. Per the germline V gene, CDR1 is SNHLY and CDR2 is FYNNEI. V was cut by 5 bases and J by 1 base, with 9 bases left in between. CDR3 DNA: TGTGCCAGCAGTTCCCGAGGGTCCTACGAGCAGTACTTC. Translating it yields CASSSRGSYEQYF.

The chain recombines TRBV19 with TRBJ2-1, with 12 nucleotides matching TRBD1. Germline lookup yields CDR1 LNHDA and CDR2 SQIVND (reference sequence). The CDR3 runs 16 residues. V trimming: 4 bases; J trimming: 7 bases; junction bases outside the gene matches: 8. CDR3 loop: CASSTPGTGGRNEQFF. The CDR3 DNA sequence: TGTGCCAGTAGTACCCCCGGGACAGGGGGCAGGAATGAGCAGTTCTTC.

This clone was detected a few times. The chain is built from TRBV27 and TRBJ2-5; possible D gene TRBD2, 6 bases. V was clipped by 4 bases and J by 5 bases, with 17 bases between them. The CDR3 is made up of 15 amino acids. Germline V gene data show CDR1 as MNHEY and CDR2 as SMNVEV (reference sequence). The CDR3 here is CASSSYGTPEETQYF. Written as DNA, the CDR3 is TGTGCCAGCAGTTCCTACGGGACTCCCGAGGAGACCCAGTACTTC.

This clone was seen only a few times. This chain uses TRBV30 with TRBJ2-7; 9 bases match TRBD1. Germline V gives CDR1 GTSNPN, CDR2 SVGIG (reference sequence). V lost 4 bases and J lost 7; bases outside the gene matches: 11. CDR3 length: 14 residues. The CDR3 sequence is CAWKPGTGNEEQYF. The CDR3 DNA follows: TGTGCCTGGAAACCCGGGACAGGGAACGAGGAGCAGTACTTC.

The chain recombines TRBV7-2 with TRBJ1-1, with a weak D call TRBD1 (5 bases). V was clipped by 2 bases and J by 2 bases, with 12 bases between them. CDR3 length: 15 amino acids. Germline V CDR1 and CDR2: SGHTA, FQGNSA. The CDR3 here is CASSLTTAINTEAFF. CDR3 DNA sequence: TGTGCCAGCAGCTTAACGACAGCAATTAACACTGAAGCTTTCTTT.

The CDR3 DNA is TGTGCCACCACTCCCTCTCCGAGCTCCTACAATGAGCAGTTCTTC. Protein product: CATTPSPSSYNEQFF. The chain employs TRBV30 and TRBJ2-1; no clear D. V was clipped by 8 bases and J by 0 bases, with 17 bases between them. The V gene's germline CDR1 is GTSNPN and CDR2 SVGIG (reference sequence). The length of the CDR3 is 15 residues.

The chain uses TRBV5-1 and TRBJ1-2, with D possibly being TRBD1 (6 bases). This CDR3 contains 13 residues. With 4 bases removed from V and 4 bases from J, the gap between germline ends came to 11 bases. Germline CDR1 is SGHRS and CDR2 is YFSETQ. The CDR3 DNA reads as TGCGCCAGCAGCCCAGGACAGCTCTATGGCTACACCTTC. Translated: CASSPGQLYGYTF.

V usage is TRBV7-9 and J usage is TRBJ2-3, with D unclear. CDR3 length equals 13 residues. In germline, CDR1 is SEHNR, CDR2 FQNEAQ (reference sequence). V gave up 3 bases and J gave up 6 bases, with 10 bases separating them. CDR3 region: CASSFDGRDTQYF. DNA of the CDR3: TGTGCCAGCAGCTTTGACGGCAGGGATACGCAGTATTTT.

The genes are TRBV9 and TRBJ2-2; 9 positions agree with TRBD2. Germline trimming cut 4 bases from V and 5 bases from J; bases unmatched to any gene: 3. Germline V gene data show CDR1 as SGDLS and CDR2 as YYNGEE. The CDR3 spans 14 residues. CDR3 DNA: TGTGCCAGCAGCTCTCTAGCGGGAACCGGGGAGCTGTTTTTT. This codes for CASSSLAGTGELFF.